The rows below give T cell receptor beta chains drawn from one sample of a study of Ad26.COV2.S vaccination and SARS-CoV-2 variants. Measured with immunoSEQ multiplex PCR; TCRdb has only the in-frame clones, and not every one. This table holds fewer than 400,000 clones, around 85% found once. Specimen: peripheral blood, collected in a trial of Ad26.COV2.S vaccine versus placebo. Source of these receptors: a person between 18 and 65 years old who received the Ad26.COV2.S COVID-19 vaccine or a placebo. Each CDR3 is given with its conserved first and last residue. Fields, in order: clone size, V gene, J gene, D gene, CDR3 DNA, CDR3 protein. A D gene is named only where the DNA matches it firmly. The size entry is marked missing in some rows and otherwise reads once, few, many or a size class.

>NA|TRBV3-1/TRBV3-2|TRBJ1-2|TRBD1
TGTGCCAGCAGCCCGACCGGGACAGGACCAGCTAACTATGGCTACACCTTC
CASSPTGTGPANYGYTF
>NA|TRBV6-2/TRBV6-3|TRBJ1-2|NA
TGTGCCAGCAGTTACACGGGACCGACGATGACAAACTATGGCTACACCTTC
CASSYTGPTMTNYGYTF
>NA|TRBV5-4|TRBJ1-1|TRBD1
TGTGCCAGCAGCTTGGAGACAGGGCCTAGCTCCGAAGCTTTCTTT
CASSLETGPSSEAFF
>NA|TRBV2|TRBJ1-2|NA
TGTGCCAGCGGGGCGAGCCCGAACTATGGCTACACCTTC
CASGASPNYGYTF
>NA|TRBV5-1|TRBJ2-5|NA
TGCGCCAGCAGTGGGGAGACCAGCGGAACACAAGAGACCCAGTACTTC
CASSGETSGTQETQYF
>NA|TRBV19|TRBJ1-3|NA
TGTGCCAGTCGAAGGCAGGGAAAAGCTGGAAACACCATATATTTT
CASRRQGKAGNTIYF
>NA|TRBV7-9|TRBJ2-5|NA
TGTGCCAGCAGCTTAGCTCCGGGGCCGGGGGAGACCCAGTACTTC
CASSLAPGPGETQYF
>NA|TRBV5-4|TRBJ2-3|TRBD1
TGTGCCAGCAGCTTAGACAGGGGGCCTGATACGCAGTATTTT
CASSLDRGPDTQYF
>NA|TRBV6-2/TRBV6-3|TRBJ2-2|TRBD1
TGTGCCAGCAGTTTAGACAGGGCCGGGGAGCTGTTTTTT
CASSLDRAGELFF
>once|TRBV5-1|TRBJ2-7|NA
TGCGCCAGCAGCGAGCTGGCGGGGGCCTATTACGAGCAGTACTTC
CASSELAGAYYEQYF
>NA|TRBV2|TRBJ2-1|TRBD2
TGTGCCAGCAGACGGACTAGCGGGTCTTACAATGAGCAGTTCTTC
CASRRTSGSYNEQFF
>NA|TRBV7-2|TRBJ1-2|TRBD1
TGTGCCAGCAGCATTGACAGGGTTTATGGCTACACCTTC
CASSIDRVYGYTF
>NA|TRBV4-1|TRBJ1-2|TRBD1
TGCGCCAGCAGGAAGAACCGGGACAGGGATATCTATGGCTACACCTTC
CASRKNRDRDIYGYTF
>NA|TRBV27|TRBJ2-3|TRBD1
TGTGCCAGCAGTTTATATGGGCTCCGGGACAGGGAATCGGATACGCAGTATTTT
CASSLYGLRDRESDTQYF
>NA|TRBV6-2/TRBV6-3|TRBJ2-7|NA
TGTGCCAGCAGTTCGATGCGAGGAACCTACGAGCAGTACTTC
CASSSMRGTYEQYF